These 8 T cell receptor beta chains were all obtained from the same sample, sequenced in a study of identical twins. One entry per CDR3 protein, called by TCRdb with MiXCR from the 5' RACE reads. The sample yields hundreds of thousands of distinct CDR3 sequences, 12% seen once. The sample was also linked to a second study, of yellow fever vaccine responses in identical twins.

Source material: CD8+ T cells sorted from blood. These receptors were taken from a young woman in good health.

This rearrangement joins TRBV9 to TRBJ2-2; TRBD1 might be the D (5 bases). CDR1 and CDR2 (germline): SGDLS, YYNGEE. V lost 0 bases and J lost 13, with 10 bases in between. The CDR3 loop spans 12 amino acids. The CDR3 loop reads CASSVGSRALFF. The DNA of the CDR3 is TGTGCCAGCAGCGTAGGTTCCAGGGCGCTGTTTTTT.

This clonotype was seen ten or more times. The J gene is TRBJ2-4, the V gene TRBV7-6; D may match TRBD1 or TRBD2 (5 bases each). Germline V gene data show CDR1 as SGHVS and CDR2 as FNYEAQ. The V end lost 3 bases, the J end lost 11 bases, and 11 bases lay between the germline ends. The CDR3 spans 12 residues. For the CDR3, the DNA is TGTGCCAGCAGCTTGGGGGATCGGCTTCAGTACTTC. It is translated as CASSLGDRLQYF.

In its sample, this clonotype was seen many times. This chain connects TRBV7-9 to TRBJ2-4; TRBD2 matches at 8 bases. Looked up from germline, CDR1 is SEHNR and CDR2 is FQNEAQ (reference sequence). J was trimmed by 3 bases and V by 5 bases; bases with no gene match: 3. This CDR3 contains 14 residues. The CDR3 sequence: CASSHSGSKNIQYF. The CDR3 region has the DNA TGTGCCAGCAGCCACAGCGGGAGCAAAAACATTCAGTACTTC.

CDR3 nucleotide sequence: TGTGCCAGCAGCCCCAGAGCGGGAGGGGTAGCAGATACGCAGTATTTT. Its translation is CASSPRAGGVADTQYF. This chain links TRBV7-2 with TRBJ2-3; 10 bases are shared with TRBD2. Germline CDR1 reads SGHTA; CDR2 reads FQGNSA. The CDR3 is 16 residues long. After removal of 5 bases from V and 4 bases from J, the junction contained 9 bases not matched to a gene. Variable domain in full (rest from reference TRBV7-2 and TRBJ2-3): GAGVSQSPSNKVTEKGKDVELRCDPISGHTALYWYRQSLGQGLEFLIYFQGNSAPDKSGLPSDRFSAERTGGSVSTLTIQRTQQEDSAVYLCASSPRAGGVADTQYFGPGTRLTVL.

This clonotype was detected many times. This chain joins TRBV29-1 and TRBJ2-1; D gene unclear. The CDR3 is 12 residues long. Looked up from germline, CDR1 is SQVTM and CDR2 is ANQGSEA. Trimming took off 0 bases at V and 12 bases at J, with 12 bases between the two ends. DNA for the CDR3: TGCAGCGTTGAAGAAGGCGACTCTGGGCAGTTCTTC. This sequence encodes CSVEEGDSGQFF.

The CDR3 region has the DNA TGTGCCAGCAGCTTTCGACAGGGGACGGGCGGGGAGCTGTTTTTT. Its protein product is CASSFRQGTGGELFF. The V call is TRBV11-2, the J call TRBJ2-2; 8 nucleotides align to TRBD1. Trimming cost V 3 bases and J 7 bases; bases outside gene matches: 7. CDR1 is SGHAT, CDR2 FQNNGV, per germline. CDR3 length: 15 residues.

This clonotype has only a few counts. This chain uses TRBV6-2 or TRBV6-3 with TRBJ2-5; D remains ambiguous. V was trimmed by 4 bases and J by 2 bases, leaving 5 bases between them. The germline gives CDR1 MNHEY, CDR2 SVGEGT. CDR3 length: 12 residues. The CDR3 here is CASSSQQETQYF. The DNA of the CDR3 is TGTGCCAGCAGTTCGCAACAAGAGACCCAGTACTTC.

The chain combines TRBV9 with TRBJ1-1; no clear D gene. The CDR3 has 14 amino acids. V lost 0 bases, J lost 3 bases, and 9 bases lay in between. Germline loops: CDR1 SGDLS, CDR2 YYNGEE. The CDR3 DNA reads TGTGCCAGCAGCGTAGGCTCCTCGGACACTGAAGCTTTCTTT. Residues: CASSVGSSDTEAFF. Complete variable domain (other parts from reference TRBV9 and TRBJ1-1): DSGVTQTPKHLITATGQRVTLRCSPRSGDLSVYWYQQSLDQGLQFLIQYYNGEERAKGNILERFSAQQFPDLHSELNLSSLELGDSALYFCASSVGSSDTEAFFGQGTRLTVV.